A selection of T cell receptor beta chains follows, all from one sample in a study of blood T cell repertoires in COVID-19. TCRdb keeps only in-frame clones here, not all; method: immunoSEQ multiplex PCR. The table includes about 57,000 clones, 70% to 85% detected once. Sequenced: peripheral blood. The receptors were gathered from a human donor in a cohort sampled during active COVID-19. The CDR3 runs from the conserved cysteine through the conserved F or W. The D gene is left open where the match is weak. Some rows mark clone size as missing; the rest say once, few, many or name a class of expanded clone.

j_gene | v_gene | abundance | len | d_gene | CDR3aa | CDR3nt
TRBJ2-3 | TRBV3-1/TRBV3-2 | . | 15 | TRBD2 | CASSHTASGADTQYF | TGTGCCAGCAGCCATACGGCTAGCGGGGCAGATACGCAGTATTTT
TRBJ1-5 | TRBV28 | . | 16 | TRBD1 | CASSLMGQNSNQPQHF | TGTGCCAGCAGTTTAATGGGACAGAATAGCAATCAGCCCCAGCATTTT
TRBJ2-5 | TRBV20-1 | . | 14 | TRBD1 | CSASRGQYQETQYF | TGCAGTGCTAGTAGGGGACAGTACCAAGAGACCCAGTACTTC
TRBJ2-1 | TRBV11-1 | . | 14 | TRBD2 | CASSARLAGDEQFF | TGTGCCAGCAGCGCAAGACTAGCGGGGGATGAGCAGTTCTTC
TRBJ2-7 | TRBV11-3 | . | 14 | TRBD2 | CASSLAGGASEQYF | TGTGCCAGCAGCTTAGCGGGGGGGGCGAGCGAGCAGTACTTC
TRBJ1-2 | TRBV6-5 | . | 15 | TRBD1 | CASRRAVGQIYGYTF | TGTGCCAGCAGGAGAGCTGTGGGACAGATCTATGGCTACACCTTC
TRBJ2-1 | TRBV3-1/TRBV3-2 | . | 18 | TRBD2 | CASSQSGLAVLWENEQFF | TGTGCCAGCAGCCAGTCGGGACTAGCGGTACTTTGGGAAAATGAGCAGTTCTTC
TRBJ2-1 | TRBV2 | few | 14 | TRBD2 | CASSPPLGGVEQFF | TGTGCCAGCAGTCCCCCCCTTGGGGGGGTCGAGCAGTTCTTC
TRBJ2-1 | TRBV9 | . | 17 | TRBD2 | CASSVGNGRSSYNEQFF | TGTGCCAGCAGCGTAGGCAACGGGAGGAGCTCCTACAATGAGCAGTTCTTC
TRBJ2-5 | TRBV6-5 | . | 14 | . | CASSYRQGKETQYF | TGTGCCAGCAGTTACAGGCAGGGGAAAGAGACCCAGTACTTC
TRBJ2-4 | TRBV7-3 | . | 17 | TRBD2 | CASSLEGGRGAKNIQYF | TGTGCCAGCAGCTTAGAGGGCGGGCGGGGGGCCAAAAACATTCAGTACTTC
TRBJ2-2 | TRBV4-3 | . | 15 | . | CASSQGITVTGELFF | TGCGCCAGCAGCCAAGGGATAACAGTCACCGGGGAGCTGTTTTTT
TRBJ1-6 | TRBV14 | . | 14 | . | CASSQPQARSPLHF | TGTGCCAGCAGCCAACCCCAGGCACGGTCACCCCTCCACTTT
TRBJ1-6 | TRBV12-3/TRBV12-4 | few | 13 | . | CASSLGGMGALHF | TGTGCCAGCAGTTTGGGAGGGATGGGCGCCCTCCACTTT
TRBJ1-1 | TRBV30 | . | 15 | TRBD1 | CAWTHDRGRGTEAFF | TGTGCCTGGACACATGACAGGGGGCGAGGCACTGAAGCTTTCTTT
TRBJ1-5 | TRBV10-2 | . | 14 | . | CASSESGRAQPQHF | TGCGCCAGCAGTGAGTCGGGCAGAGCCCAGCCCCAGCATTTT
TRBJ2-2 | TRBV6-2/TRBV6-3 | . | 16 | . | CASSYSVSDYTGELFF | TGTGCCAGCAGTTACTCGGTTTCAGATTACACCGGGGAGCTGTTTTTT
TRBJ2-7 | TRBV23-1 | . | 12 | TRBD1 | CASRQTGSEQYF | TGCGCCAGCAGGCAGACAGGGTCCGAGCAGTACTTC
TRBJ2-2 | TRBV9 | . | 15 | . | CASSVRAGAAGELFF | TGTGCCAGCAGCGTTAGAGCGGGTGCGGCCGGGGAGCTGTTTTTT
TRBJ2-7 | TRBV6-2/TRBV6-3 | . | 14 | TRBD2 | CASSYSSGTYEQYF | TGTGCCAGCAGTTACTCAAGCGGGACCTACGAGCAGTACTTC
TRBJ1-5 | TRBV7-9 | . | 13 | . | CASSLTQGQPQHF | TGTGCCAGCAGCTTAACGCAGGGTCAGCCCCAGCATTTT
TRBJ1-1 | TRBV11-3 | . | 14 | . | CASSLGHRDTEAFF | TGTGCCAGCAGCTTAGGACACAGGGACACTGAAGCTTTCTTT
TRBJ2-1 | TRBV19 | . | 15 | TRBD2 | CASRLAGGRYNEQFF | TGTGCCAGTAGACTAGCGGGAGGAAGGTACAATGAGCAGTTCTTC
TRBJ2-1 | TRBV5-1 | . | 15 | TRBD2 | CASSSIAGGGNEQFF | TGCGCCAGCAGTTCTATAGCGGGAGGAGGAAATGAGCAGTTCTTC
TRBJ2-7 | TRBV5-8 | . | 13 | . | CASSLDRTYEQYF | TGTGCCAGCAGCTTGGACAGAACCTACGAGCAGTACTTC
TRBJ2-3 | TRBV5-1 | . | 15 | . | CASSLAGIGTDTQYF | TGCGCCAGCAGCTTGGCGGGGATTGGCACAGATACGCAGTATTTT
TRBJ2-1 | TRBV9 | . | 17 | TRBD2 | CASSATPGLAGGNEQFF | TGTGCCAGCAGCGCAACCCCGGGACTAGCGGGAGGCAATGAGCAGTTCTTC
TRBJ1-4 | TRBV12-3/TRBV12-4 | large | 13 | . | CASSLIGLEKLFF | TGTGCCAGCAGTTTAATTGGGCTGGAAAAACTGTTTTTT
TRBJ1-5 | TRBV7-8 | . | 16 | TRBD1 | CASSLQTGVSNQPQHF | TGTGCCAGCAGCTTACAAACAGGGGTTAGCAATCAGCCCCAGCATTTT
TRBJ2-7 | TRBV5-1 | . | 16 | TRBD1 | CASSSTGASYGGEQYF | TGCGCCAGCAGCTCGACAGGGGCGTCTTACGGGGGCGAGCAGTACTTC
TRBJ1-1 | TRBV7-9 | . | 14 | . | CASSSSGSRNEAFF | TGTGCCAGCAGCTCAAGCGGGTCCCGAAACGAAGCTTTCTTT
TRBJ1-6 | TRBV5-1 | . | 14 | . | CASRKSSYNSPLHF | TGCGCCAGCAGGAAGAGCTCCTATAATTCACCCCTCCACTTT
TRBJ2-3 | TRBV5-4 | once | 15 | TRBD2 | CASSLGTSDVDTQYF | TGTGCCAGCAGCTTAGGGACTAGCGACGTAGATACGCAGTATTTT
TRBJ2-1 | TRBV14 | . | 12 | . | CASSPSSVEQFF | TGTGCCAGCAGCCCCTCTAGCGTCGAGCAGTTCTTC
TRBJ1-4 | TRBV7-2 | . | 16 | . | CASSLPPGGVVEKLFF | TGTGCCAGCAGCTTGCCCCCGGGGGGGGTAGTTGAAAAACTGTTTTTT
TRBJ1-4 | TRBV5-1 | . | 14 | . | CASSFGEQGRELFF | TGCGCCAGCAGCTTTGGAGAGCAGGGTCGAGAACTGTTTTTT
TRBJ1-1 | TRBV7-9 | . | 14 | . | CASSTRGLGTEAFF | TGTGCCAGCAGCACGCGGGGGCTGGGCACTGAAGCTTTCTTT
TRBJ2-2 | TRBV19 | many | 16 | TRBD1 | CASSMGVRGRPGELFF | TGTGCCAGTAGTATGGGGGTCAGGGGGCGTCCCGGGGAGCTGTTTTTT
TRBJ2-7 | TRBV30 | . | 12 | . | CAWSVGGFEQYF | TGTGCCTGGAGCGTTGGAGGGTTTGAGCAGTACTTC
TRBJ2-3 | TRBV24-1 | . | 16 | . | CATSDFRGPNTDTQYF | TGTGCCACCAGTGATTTTAGAGGGCCCAACACAGATACGCAGTATTTT
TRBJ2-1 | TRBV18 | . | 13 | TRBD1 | CASSLNTGDEQFF | TGTGCCAGCTCACTAAACACAGGGGATGAGCAGTTCTTC
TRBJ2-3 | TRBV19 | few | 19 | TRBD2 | CASSIGLAGGRGSTDTQYF | TGTGCCAGTAGTATCGGACTAGCGGGAGGTCGTGGAAGCACAGATACGCAGTATTTT
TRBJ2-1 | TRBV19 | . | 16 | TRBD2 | CASSIDTSGRADEQFF | TGTGCCAGTAGTATAGATACTAGCGGGAGGGCCGATGAGCAGTTCTTC
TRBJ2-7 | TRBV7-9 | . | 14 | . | CASSLGAVGYEQYF | TGTGCCAGCAGCTTAGGTGCGGTAGGCTACGAGCAGTACTTC
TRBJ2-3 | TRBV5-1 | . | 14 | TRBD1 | CASSLDRGGDTQYF | TGCGCCAGCAGCTTGGACAGGGGTGGAGATACGCAGTATTTT
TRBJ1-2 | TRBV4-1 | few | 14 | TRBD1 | CASSQDGDSYGYTF | TGCGCCAGCAGCCAAGATGGGGACAGCTATGGCTACACCTTC
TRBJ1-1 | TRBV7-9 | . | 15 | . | CASSLFLRADTEAFF | TGTGCCAGCAGCTTATTTTTACGAGCGGACACTGAAGCTTTCTTT
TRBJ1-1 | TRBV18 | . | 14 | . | CASSPPSRETEAFF | TGTGCCAGCTCACCACCCAGCAGGGAAACTGAAGCTTTCTTT
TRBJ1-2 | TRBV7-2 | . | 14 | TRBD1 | CASSYGTEGYGYTF | TGTGCCAGCAGCTATGGGACAGAAGGATATGGCTACACCTTC